Detailed here is one T cell receptor beta chain. What it binds is unknown. This CDR3 spans 16 amino acids. The V gene end was trimmed by 3 bases and the J gene end by 0 bases; junction bases not matched to a gene: 4. The germline gives CDR1 SGHAT, CDR2 FQNNGV. This sample is part of a study of cytomegalovirus exposure and HLA in healthy donors. Whole-study results and caveats: In a later analysis, parvovirus B19, influenza, CMV and Epstein-Barr virus appeared linked to several top co-occurrence clusters. A later analysis linked a missense DCLRE1C variant to TCR beta V- and J-gene trimming. What a later analysis reportedly showed was that an Asian-associated ancestry cluster had fewer N-insertions than the 666-donor mean. A later analysis showed that HLA-associated TCR beta chains had undergone more clonal expansion than equally common others.

The PCR made use of 60 Vbeta and 13 Jbeta primers. Libraries were prepared by immunoSEQ multiplex PCR; TCRdb keeps only in-frame clonotypes and omits some of them. The sample's table shows some 130,000 clones. The chain links TRBV11-2 to TRBJ2-2; 7 bases align to TRBD2. The sequence came from a woman aged 40 to 50 in good health and CMV-seropositive. Sequenced sample: PBMCs. CDR3 bases: TGTGCCAGCAGCTTCCTAGGACTAGCGAACACCGGGGAGCTGTTTTTT. This translates into CASSFLGLANTGELFF.